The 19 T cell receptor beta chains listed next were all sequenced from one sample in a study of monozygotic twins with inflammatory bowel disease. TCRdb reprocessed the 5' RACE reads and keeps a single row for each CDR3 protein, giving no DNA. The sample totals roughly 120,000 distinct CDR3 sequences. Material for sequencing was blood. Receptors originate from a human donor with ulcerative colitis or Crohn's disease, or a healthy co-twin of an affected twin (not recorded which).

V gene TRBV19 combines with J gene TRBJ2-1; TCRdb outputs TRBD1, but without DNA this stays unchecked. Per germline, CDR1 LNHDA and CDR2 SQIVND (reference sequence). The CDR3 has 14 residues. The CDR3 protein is CASKSGQGYNEQFF.

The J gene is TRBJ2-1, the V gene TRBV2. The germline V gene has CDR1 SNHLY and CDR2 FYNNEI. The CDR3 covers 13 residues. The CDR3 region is CASNPFGYNEQFF.

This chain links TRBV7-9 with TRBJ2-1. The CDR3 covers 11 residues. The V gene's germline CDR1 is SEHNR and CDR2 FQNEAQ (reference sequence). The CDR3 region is CASSPSNEQFF.

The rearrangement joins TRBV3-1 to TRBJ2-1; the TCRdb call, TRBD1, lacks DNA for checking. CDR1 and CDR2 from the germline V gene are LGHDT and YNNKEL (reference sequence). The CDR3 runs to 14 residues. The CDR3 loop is CASSPDRGGNEQFF.

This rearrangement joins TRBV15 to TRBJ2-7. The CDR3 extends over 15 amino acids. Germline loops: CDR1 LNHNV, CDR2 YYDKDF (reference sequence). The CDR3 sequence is CATSRDKAGSYEQYF.

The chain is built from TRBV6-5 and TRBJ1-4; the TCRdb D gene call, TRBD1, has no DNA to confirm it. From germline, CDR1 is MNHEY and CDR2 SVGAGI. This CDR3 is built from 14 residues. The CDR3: CASSYRDRDEKLFF.

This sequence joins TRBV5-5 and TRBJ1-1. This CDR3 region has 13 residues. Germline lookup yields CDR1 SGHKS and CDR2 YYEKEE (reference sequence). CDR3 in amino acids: CASSLEQTTEAFF.

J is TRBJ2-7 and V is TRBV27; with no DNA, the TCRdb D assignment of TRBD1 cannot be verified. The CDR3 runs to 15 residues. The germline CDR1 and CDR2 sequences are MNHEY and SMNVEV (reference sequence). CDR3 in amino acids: CASSSDSPSPYEQYF.

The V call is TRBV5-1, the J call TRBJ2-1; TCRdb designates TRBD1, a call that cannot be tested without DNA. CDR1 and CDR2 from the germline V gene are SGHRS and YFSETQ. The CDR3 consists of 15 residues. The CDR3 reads CASTITTDTYNEQFF. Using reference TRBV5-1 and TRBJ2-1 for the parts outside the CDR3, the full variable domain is KAGVTQTPRYLIKTRGQQVTLSCSPISGHRSVSWYQQTPGQGLQFLFEYFSETQRNKGNFPGRFSGRQFSNSRSEMNVSTLELGDSALYLCASTITTDTYNEQFFGPGTRLTVL.

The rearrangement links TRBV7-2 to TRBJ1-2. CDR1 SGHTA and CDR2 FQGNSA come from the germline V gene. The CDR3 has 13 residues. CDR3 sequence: CASSSGNLYGYTF.

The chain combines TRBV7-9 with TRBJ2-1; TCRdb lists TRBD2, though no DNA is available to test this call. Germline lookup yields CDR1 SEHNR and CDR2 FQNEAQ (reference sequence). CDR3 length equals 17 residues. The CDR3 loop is CASSLGGSTGLYSEQFF.

CDR3 protein: CASSLGGQGASEQYF. The chain carries TRBV5-1 and TRBJ2-7; TCRdb outputs TRBD1, but without DNA this stays unchecked. From germline, CDR1 is SGHRS and CDR2 YFSETQ. The CDR3 consists of 15 residues.

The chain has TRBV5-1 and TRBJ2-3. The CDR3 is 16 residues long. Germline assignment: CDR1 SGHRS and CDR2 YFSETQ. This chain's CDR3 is CASSLITQTSTDTQYF.

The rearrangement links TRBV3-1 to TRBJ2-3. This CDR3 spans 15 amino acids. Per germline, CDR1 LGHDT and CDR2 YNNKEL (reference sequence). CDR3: CASSSRGQSTDTQYF.

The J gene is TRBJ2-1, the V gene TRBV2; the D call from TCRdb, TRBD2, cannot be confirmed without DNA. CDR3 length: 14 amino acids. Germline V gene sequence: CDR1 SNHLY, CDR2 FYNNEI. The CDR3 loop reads CASKTSGRWHEQFF.

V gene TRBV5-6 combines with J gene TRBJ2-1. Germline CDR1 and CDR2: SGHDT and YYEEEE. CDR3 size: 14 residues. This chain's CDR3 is CASSLAGTNNEQFF.

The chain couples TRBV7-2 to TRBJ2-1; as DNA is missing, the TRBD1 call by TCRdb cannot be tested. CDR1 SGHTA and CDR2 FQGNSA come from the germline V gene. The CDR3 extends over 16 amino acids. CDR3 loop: CASSLVPGQDIREQFF.

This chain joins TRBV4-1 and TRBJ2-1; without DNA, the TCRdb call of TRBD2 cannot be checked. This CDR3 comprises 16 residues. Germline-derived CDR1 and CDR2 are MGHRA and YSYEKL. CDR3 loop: CASSHSRLAGTNEQFF.

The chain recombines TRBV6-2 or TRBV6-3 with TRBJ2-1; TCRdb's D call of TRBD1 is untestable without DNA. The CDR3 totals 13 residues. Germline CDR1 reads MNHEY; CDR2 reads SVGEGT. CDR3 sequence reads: CASSPTVYNEQFF.